This TCR beta chain was identified during a study of blood T cell repertoires in COVID-19. Background on the study: Donors in the United States, Italy and Spain gave samples during acute or convalescent COVID-19. T cells, B-cell-depleted T cells, or PBMCs supplied cDNA or gDNA.

Germline CDR1 reads SGHRS; CDR2 reads YFSETQ. Trimming shortened V by 2 bases and J by 5 bases, and 19 bases separated the two germline ends. The CDR3 sequence is 16 residues long. Recruited during active infection, patients (from Seattle) were subsequently followed longitudinally. Original methodology: Estimation of nucleated cell counts relied on the amplification of reference gene primers. The repertoire was sequenced with immunoSEQ multiplex PCR; TCRdb's copy has only in-frame clones and lacks some. That table is the source of V, J and clone size, and D and trimming were worked out from the DNA. This table has roughly 64,000 clones, approximately 78% appearing once.

The specimen was peripheral blood. The TCR originated in a man between 60 and 75 years old with COVID-19, enrolled during active disease. The chain recombines TRBV5-1 with TRBJ1-1, with D possibly TRBD1 on 6 matching bases. This CDR3 reads CASSFGGAAQGTEAFF. As DNA, the CDR3 is TGCGCCAGCAGCTTCGGGGGGGCGGCGCAGGGGACTGAAGCTTTCTTT.